The 11 T cell receptor beta chains below all came from one sample that was sequenced in a study of blood T cell repertoires in COVID-19. The protocol was immunoSEQ multiplex PCR, while the TCRdb copy is restricted to in-frame clones and leaves out a portion. The table records about 38,000 clones, about three quarters of them present only once. Sequencing input: peripheral blood. All receptors come from a man between 65 and 85 years old with COVID-19, enrolled during active disease.

V usage is TRBV19 and J usage is TRBJ1-3, with D maybe TRBD1 (6 bases). This CDR3 has 14 residues. Germline CDR1 is LNHDA and CDR2 is SQIVND (reference sequence). The V and J ends lost 7 bases and 2 bases respectively, with 12 bases between them. DNA for the CDR3: TGTGCCAGTATGAACAGGGCGACTGGAAACACCATATATTTT. This translates into CASMNRATGNTIYF.

This chain connects TRBV27 to TRBJ2-1; tentative D call: TRBD2 (5 bases). CDR3 length: 12 amino acids. V dropped 8 bases and J dropped 4 bases, with 9 bases sitting between them. Germline CDR1 MNHEY, CDR2 SMNVEV (reference sequence). The CDR3 reads CASGGRYNEQFF. CDR3 nucleotide sequence: TGTGCCAGCGGCGGGCGGTACAATGAGCAGTTCTTC.

V and J are TRBV29-1 and TRBJ2-4, with 8 bases identical to TRBD1. This CDR3 comprises 14 residues. Germline CDR1 is SQVTM and CDR2 is ANQGSEA. V was pared by 7 bases and J by 0 bases, with 5 bases of the junction left unmatched. The chain's CDR3 is CSARTGLAKNIQYF. CDR3 nucleotides: TGCAGCGCCCGGACAGGGCTAGCCAAAAACATTCAGTACTTC.

This clone was detected only a few times. This chain uses TRBV7-9 with TRBJ2-1, with a possible D match to TRBD1 (6 bases). Trimming shortened V by 5 bases and J by 6 bases, and 14 bases separated the two germline ends. Germline assignment: CDR1 SEHNR and CDR2 FQNEAQ (reference sequence). The CDR3 totals 14 residues. This CDR3 is CASSLLGQSNEQFF. The DNA for the CDR3 is TGTGCCAGCAGCCTTCTTGGACAGTCCAATGAGCAGTTCTTC.

The chain joins TRBV14 to TRBJ2-1; D is unresolved. The CDR3 consists of 13 residues. The germline CDR1 and CDR2 sequences are SGHDN and FVKESK. Trimming shortened V by 0 bases and J by 8 bases, and 8 bases separated the two germline ends. The DNA for the CDR3 is TGTGCCAGCAGCCAAGACCCCAGATATGAGCAGTTCTTC. Its protein is CASSQDPRYEQFF.

The rearrangement links TRBV7-3 to TRBJ2-2; 7 bases match TRBD2. V lost 1 base, J lost 5 bases, and 4 bases stayed unmatched. The germline V gene encodes CDR1 SGHTA and CDR2 FQGTGA. This CDR3 is 15 amino acids long. CDR3 sequence reads: CASSLNQGGTGELFF. For the CDR3, the DNA is TGTGCCAGCAGCTTAAATCAGGGAGGGACCGGGGAGCTGTTTTTT.

This clone was recorded a few times. The chain uses TRBV5-6 and TRBJ1-2; 10 nucleotides align to TRBD1. The germline gives CDR1 SGHDT, CDR2 YYEEEE. CDR3 length: 15 amino acids. V shed 5 bases, J shed 4 bases, and the junction held 8 bases outside the gene matches. The CDR3 sequence is CASRTGTGVVYGYTF. The CDR3 DNA reads TGTGCCAGCAGGACCGGGACAGGGGTTGTCTATGGCTACACCTTC.

The V call is TRBV5-1, the J call TRBJ1-5; no firm D call. CDR3 length: 15 amino acids. CDR1 is SGHRS and CDR2 is YFSETQ in the germline V gene. V lost 0 bases and J 0 bases, leaving 7 bases between the germline ends. CDR3 DNA: TGCGCCAGCAGCTTGGACAGTCATAGCAATCAGCCCCAGCATTTT. As protein: CASSLDSHSNQPQHF. Full variable domain (outside the CDR3, taken from reference TRBV5-1 and TRBJ1-5): KAGVTQTPRYLIKTRGQQVTLSCSPISGHRSVSWYQQTPGQGLQFLFEYFSETQRNKGNFPGRFSGRQFSNSRSEMNVSTLELGDSALYLCASSLDSHSNQPQHFGDGTRLSIL.

The V gene is TRBV7-9, the J gene TRBJ2-5, with 8 bases fitting TRBD2. In germline, CDR1 is SEHNR, CDR2 FQNEAQ (reference sequence). V lost 7 bases, J lost 5 bases, and 9 bases stayed unmatched. The CDR3 runs 14 residues. DNA of the CDR3: TGTGCCAGCACCCTAAGCGGGGGTTGGGAGACCCAGTACTTC. Translated: CASTLSGGWETQYF.

The chain employs TRBV28 and TRBJ1-5, with D maybe TRBD1 (6 bases). CDR3 length: 15 amino acids. The ends were cut back, 3 bases at V and 2 bases at J, with 11 bases in the middle. Germline assignment: CDR1 MDHEN and CDR2 SYDVKM. This chain's CDR3 is CASSFVGGGNQPQHF. The CDR3 DNA sequence: TGTGCCAGCAGTTTTGTAGGGGGAGGCAATCAGCCCCAGCATTTT.

The V and J genes are TRBV3-1 (or the pseudogene TRBV3-2) and TRBJ1-1, with no clear D. CDR3 length equals 14 residues. Between the trimmed V and J ends, which lost 4 bases and 1 base, there was a span of 10 bases. Germline-derived CDR1 and CDR2 are LGHDT and YNNKEL (reference sequence). CDR3 bases: TGTGCCAGCAGCCCGTCGGGTCGGAACACTGAAGCTTTCTTT. It yields the protein CASSPSGRNTEAFF.